Listed below are T cell receptor beta chains from one sample, sequenced in a study of CD8+CD57+ T cells in acquired aplastic anemia. TCRdb re-analysed the reads in MiXCR, keeping a single row per CDR3 protein. The table shows roughly 250,000 distinct CDR3 sequences, with 82% occurring only once. The material sequenced was sorted CD4+, CD8+, or CD8+CD57+ T cells (not recorded which) from PBMCs. The receptors shown here come from a human donor with aplastic anemia. CDR3s include the opening cysteine and the closing phenylalanine or tryptophan. D genes are given only for firm matches. Expanded clones get a size class; other rows say once, few or many, or leave the size out.

J,size,D,V,CDR3,DNA
TRBJ2-7,once,.,TRBV11-2,CASSTTPPRVPYEQYF,TGTGCCAGCAGCACAACACCTCCGCGTGTCCCCTACGAGCAGTACTTC
TRBJ2-3,.,TRBD2,TRBV7-9,CASSIGRAGGNTDTQYF,TGTGCCAGCAGTATAGGGAGAGCGGGGGGAAACACAGATACGCAGTATTTT
TRBJ2-7,once,.,TRBV15,CATSGRGSAYEQYF,TGTGCCACCAGCGGCCGGGGCAGCGCCTACGAGCAGTACTTC
TRBJ2-1,.,TRBD2,TRBV19,CASSIISGGGNEQFF,TGTGCCAGTAGCATTATTAGCGGGGGGGGGAATGAGCAGTTCTTC
TRBJ1-5,.,.,TRBV12-3/TRBV12-4,CASRQGGPQHF,TGTGCCAGCAGGCAGGGCGGGCCCCAGCATTTT
TRBJ2-3,.,TRBD2,TRBV5-5,CASRYGGADTQYF,TGTGCCAGCAGGTACGGGGGGGCAGATACGCAGTATTTT
TRBJ1-1,.,.,TRBV5-6,CASSLGRYEAFF,TGTGCCAGCAGCTTGGGGAGGTATGAAGCTTTCTTT
TRBJ1-6,once,.,TRBV7-6,CSSSIGTGTLNLHF,TGTTCTAGTAGTATCGGCACTGGAACTTTGAACCTCCATTTT
TRBJ2-5,once,.,TRBV15,CATSSRCLPYDQYF,TGTGCCACCAGCAGCCGCTGCCTCCCCTACGACCAGTACTTC
TRBJ2-3,.,.,TRBV7-3,CASSIAANPDAHYF,TGTGCCAGCAGCATAGCGGCCAACCCCGATGCACACTATTTT
TRBJ2-2,.,TRBD1,TRBV24-1,CATMDRETGELFF,TGTGCCACCATGGACAGGGAAACCGGGGAGCTGTTTTTT
TRBJ2-6,.,TRBD1,TRBV7-9,CAGQGAREYQYFVLTF,TGTGCCGGACAGGGGGCTAGGGAGTACCAGTACTTCGTGCTGACTTTC
TRBJ1-5,.,TRBD1,TRBV7-9,CASSLDLTGNTQPF,TGTGCCAGCAGCTTAGATCTGACAGGGAACACCCAGCCTTTT
TRBJ1-5,.,.,TRBV7-9,CASSQHRLGRQPQHF,TGCGCCAGCAGCCAACATAGATTAGGACGTCAGCCTCAGCATTTT
TRBJ1-1,.,.,TRBV11-1,CASSPRSRGSNTEAFF,TGTGCCAGCAGCCCACGGAGCAGGGGAAGTAACACTGAAGCTTTCTTT
TRBJ1-6,once,.,TRBV7-9,CASSLSSYNGPLHF,TGTGCCAGCAGCTTGAGTTCCTATAATGGGCCCCTCCACTTT
TRBJ1-5,.,.,TRBV15,CATSRDLGGHQPQHF,TGTGCCACCAGCAGAGATCTTGGCGGGCATCAGCCCCAGCATTTT
TRBJ2-3,once,.,TRBV7-8,CASSLAGRPKTQYYF,TGTGCCAGCAGCTTAGCGGGACGGCCCAAAACGCAGTATTATTTT
TRBJ2-4,.,.,TRBV4-2,CASSQDVRGSAKNIQYF,TGTGCCAGCAGCCAAGATGTGAGGGGTTCAGCCAAAAACATTCAGTACTTC
TRBJ2-1,.,.,TRBV7-8,CASSLAGGPGPQEQFF,TGTGCCAGCAGCTTAGCGGGAGGACCCGGTCCGCAGGAGCAGTTCTTC
TRBJ2-1,.,.,TRBV9,CASSEGSDQEHFF,TGTGCCAGCAGCGAAGGGTCAGACCAGGAGCATTTTTTC
TRBJ1-2,.,.,TRBV7-8,CASSCDPGATARSTF,TGTGCCAGCAGCTGTGATCCAGGCGCGACAGCTCGTTCCACCTTC
TRBJ2-3,few,.,TRBV20-1,CSARRGLEYF,TGCAGTGCTAGGCGGGGGCTGGAGTATTTT
TRBJ1-4,many,.,TRBV7-9,CASSFGDRFNEKLFF,TGTGCCAGCAGCTTTGGTGACAGGTTTAATGAAAAACTGTTTTTT
TRBJ1-1,.,.,TRBV11-3,CASSLDRTQAYTEAFF,TGTGCCAGCAGCTTAGATCGAACACAGGCCTACACTGAAGCTTTCTTT
TRBJ2-7,.,TRBD1,TRBV7-9,CASSSPAGTADYEQYF,TGTGCCAGCAGCTCCCCCGCCGGGACAGCCGACTACGAGCAGTACTTC
TRBJ2-3,.,.,TRBV7-9,CASSLRDRGGATLYF,TGTGCCAGCAGCCTACGGGATAGGGGCGGGGCTACCCTGTATTTT
TRBJ2-3,.,.,TRBV13,CASSERGTDTQYF,TGTGCCAGCAGCGAACGGGGCACAGATACGCAGTATTTT
TRBJ1-2,.,.,TRBV7-6,CASSLPSIGGAYGYTF,TGTGCCAGCAGCTTACCCTCCATCGGGGGGGCCTATGGCTACACCTTC
TRBJ1-1,.,.,TRBV7-2,CASSYEAAGENTEFF,TGTGCCAGCAGTTACGAGGCAGCCGGAGAGAACACTGAATTCTTT
TRBJ2-7,.,TRBD1,TRBV9,CASGGDRGVDEQYF,TGTGCCAGCGGCGGAGACAGGGGAGTCGACGAGCAGTACTTC
TRBJ1-6,.,.,TRBV2,CASSEVDSPISPLDF,TGTGCCAGCAGCGAAGTGGACTCACCGATTTCACCCCTCGACTTT
TRBJ1-4,once,.,TRBV7-8,CASSLAWDATGEKLFF,TGTGCCAGCAGCTTAGCTTGGGACGCAACGGGGGAAAAACTGTTTTTT
TRBJ2-3,.,.,TRBV7-9,CASSPARGPYDTYYF,TGTGCCAGCAGCCCTGCACGGGGCCCATACGATACGTACTATTTT
TRBJ2-7,.,.,TRBV11-3,CASSSDLRGHEQYF,TGTGCCAGCAGCTCAGACTTGAGAGGTCACGAGCAGTACTTC
TRBJ1-4,.,.,TRBV10-3,CAISPGHGRETLFF,TGTGCCATCAGTCCGGGACACGGCCGCGAAACACTGTTTTTT
TRBJ1-5,.,.,TRBV19,CASSIVGDQPQHF,TGTGCCAGTAGTATAGTAGGGGATCAGCCCCAGCATTTT
TRBJ1-1,.,.,TRBV7-2,CASSLLSSTEQVFFF,TGTGCCAGCAGCTTACTCTCCTCCACTGAGCAGGTCTTCTTCTTT
TRBJ1-6,.,TRBD1,TRBV2,CASSDGQAYYGYNSPLHF,TGTGCCAGCAGTGATGGACAGGCCTACTATGGCTATAATTCACCCCTCCACTTT
TRBJ2-5,.,.,TRBV7-9,CASSYPITRYYEQTQYF,TGTGCCAGCAGCTATCCTATAACACGGTACTATGAGCAGACCCAGTACTTC
TRBJ1-2,few,.,TRBV25-1,CASSSGAGYTF,TGTGCCAGCAGTTCCGGGGCCGGCTACACCTTC
TRBJ2-1,.,.,TRBV5-1,CASSLVSYSEQFF,TGCGCCAGCAGCCTTGTCTCCTACAGTGAGCAGTTCTTC
TRBJ2-7,.,TRBD2,TRBV5-1,CASNLGAGAWEQYF,TGCGCCAGCAACCTAGGCGCGGGAGCGTGGGAGCAGTACTTC
TRBJ1-5,.,.,TRBV6-1,CASSESGDQPQHF,TGTGCCAGCAGTGAATCGGGAGATCAGCCCCAGCATTTT
TRBJ2-2,.,.,TRBV7-9,CASSLLGSYGANVFF,TGTGCCAGCAGCTTATTGGGTAGTTACGGGGCCAACGTCTTTTTT
TRBJ2-3,.,.,TRBV9,CASSVGVDFSSEHF,TGTGCCAGCAGCGTAGGGGTGGACTTTTCCTCCGAGCATTTT
TRBJ2-5,.,TRBD1,TRBV5-1,CATRQGVGEQETQYF,TGCGCCACCAGACAGGGCGTGGGCGAGCAAGAGACCCAGTACTTC
TRBJ1-5,.,.,TRBV7-8,CASSQDGLRRQPQHF,TGCGCCAGCAGCCAAGATGGGTTGCGACGACAGCCCCAGCATTTT
TRBJ1-5,.,.,TRBV7-8,CASSLGGGPHPQF,TGTGCCAGCAGCTTAGGGGGAGGACCCCATCCGCAGTTT
TRBJ2-3,.,TRBD2,TRBV2,CASSVAGVPDPQYF,TGTGCCAGCAGTGTAGCGGGGGTTCCTGATCCGCAGTATTTT
TRBJ1-1,.,.,TRBV7-9,CASSPQKSGVTDAFF,TGTGCCAGCAGCCCCCAAAAAAGCGGGGTCACCGATGCTTTCTTT
TRBJ2-1,.,.,TRBV7-9,CASSQVIGAGARDF,TGTGCCAGCAGTCAAGTTATCGGGGCTGGTGCGCGGGACTTC
TRBJ2-3,.,.,TRBV24-1,CATSDLNSSTDTQYF,TGTGCCACCAGTGATTTGAACAGTAGCACAGATACGCAGTATTTT
TRBJ2-3,.,TRBD2,TRBV7-3,CASSRAGGPVKQYF,TGTGCCAGCAGCAGAGCGGGAGGTCCCGTTAAGCAGTATTTT